The subject of this entry is one TCR beta chain. Its antigen remains unknown. These data originate in a study of cytomegalovirus exposure and HLA in healthy donors. Study outcomes and limitations: Further analysis, carried out later, found HLA-associated TCR beta chains more clonally expanded than equally common other chains. Presence/absence analyses assumed roughly uniform sequencing depth across donors.

At collection, donors were nominally healthy, but unrecorded immune exposures were probable. The PCR contained 60 Vbeta and 13 Jbeta primers. Sequenced by immunoSEQ multiplex PCR; TCRdb stores in-frame clones only, minus some. The sample lists fewer than 150,000 clones; more than 65% were seen once. Germline loops: CDR1 SEHNR, CDR2 FQNEAQ (reference sequence). V was cut by 5 bases and J by 0 bases, with 14 bases left in between. The length of the CDR3 is 16 residues. Sequencing was carried out using PBMCs. The chain uses TRBV7-9 and TRBJ2-1; D perhaps matches TRBD1 (5 bases). The TCR originated in a woman aged 25 to 39 in good health and CMV-seronegative. The CDR3 is CASSPDILSSYNEQFF. The CDR3 nucleotides are TGTGCCAGCAGCCCGGACATCCTGAGCTCCTACAATGAGCAGTTCTTC. Based on the CDR3 plus reference TRBV7-9 and TRBJ2-1, the full variable domain is DTGVSQNPRHKITKRGQNVTFRCDPISEHNRLYWYRQTLGQGPEFLTYFQNEAQLEKSRLLSDRFSAERPKGSFSTLEIQRTEQGDSAMYLCASSPDILSSYNEQFFGPGTRLTVL.